The 15 T cell receptor beta chains below come from one sample, sequenced in a study of OX40 agonist ivuxolimab in advanced cancers. The protocol used for the library was the immunoSEQ multiplex PCR assay. This is the immuneACCESS table as TCRdb keeps it, with only in-frame sequences that have V and J called. A part of the clones is gone; compared with another copy, unresolved V genes explain less than half, and the rest is unexplained. The sample table lists 65,000 to 80,000 clones, approximately 83% of them with a count of one. The ten largest clonotypes hold 1.9% of the sample. Sequences were derived from CD4+ or CD8+ T cells sorted from blood, sampled in a trial of the OX40 agonist ivuxolimab. The receptor set was obtained from an adult with an advanced solid tumor such as melanoma, head and neck, liver or kidney cancer.

The V gene is TRBV15, the J gene TRBJ2-3, with 12 bases identical to TRBD1. Germline V gene lookup returns CDR1 LNHNV and CDR2 YYDKDF (reference sequence). The CDR3 covers 15 residues. Trimming at V came to 5 bases and at J to 7 bases, leaving 7 bases not matched to a gene. This CDR3 reads CATSSGDRGRHTQYF. The CDR3, as DNA: TGTGCCACCAGCTCCGGGGACAGGGGGCGGCATACGCAGTATTTT.

The V call is TRBV7-2, the J call TRBJ2-5; possible D gene TRBD2, 6 bases. The CDR3 has 16 residues. Germline CDR1 is SGHTA and CDR2 is FQGNSA. V was cut by 5 bases and J by 5 bases, with 21 bases left in between. The CDR3 spells CASSLTSLGSGETQYF. For the CDR3, the DNA is TGTGCCAGCAGCCTAACTAGCTTGGGCTCCGGGGAGACCCAGTACTTC.

The rearrangement links TRBV9 to TRBJ2-1; 10 bases are shared with TRBD2. This CDR3 is 15 amino acids long. The V gene end was trimmed by 0 bases and the J gene end by 7 bases; junction bases not matched to a gene: 4. Looked up from germline, CDR1 is SGDLS and CDR2 is YYNGEE. In nucleotides, the CDR3 is TGTGCCAGCAGCGTAGTGGGTAGCGGGGGGAATGAGCAGTTCTTC. Its protein product is CASSVVGSGGNEQFF. Full variable domain (rest looked up from reference TRBV9 and TRBJ2-1): DSGVTQTPKHLITATGQRVTLRCSPRSGDLSVYWYQQSLDQGLQFLIQYYNGEERAKGNILERFSAQQFPDLHSELNLSSLELGDSALYFCASSVVGSGGNEQFFGPGTRLTVL.

V usage is TRBV11-2 and J usage is TRBJ1-2; D not resolved. CDR3 size: 13 residues. V was cut by 1 base and J by 7 bases, with 10 bases left in between. Germline lookup yields CDR1 SGHAT and CDR2 FQNNGV. DNA for the CDR3: TGTGCCAGCAGCTTAGGCTGGGATTTTGGCTACACCTTC. Protein sequence: CASSLGWDFGYTF.

The chain is built from TRBV6-6 and TRBJ2-1; possible D gene TRBD2, 6 bases. The CDR3 loop spans 13 amino acids. Per germline, CDR1 MNHNY and CDR2 SVGAGI (reference sequence). Trimming removed 7 bases at V and 9 bases at J, with 16 bases between. CDR3 coding DNA: TGTGCCAGCACCCTCACTAGCTCGGGTGAGCAGTTCTTC. It codes for CASTLTSSGEQFF.

The J gene is TRBJ2-5, the V gene TRBV5-4; perhaps TRBD2 as D (7 bases). Germline CDR1 reads SGHNT; CDR2 reads YYREEE (reference sequence). There are 15 residues in the CDR3. Trimming stripped 4 bases from V and 4 bases from J, with 17 bases between. CDR3 in amino acids: CASSGGAGVTETQYF. The CDR3 nucleotides read TGTGCCAGCAGCGGGGGGGCAGGGGTTACAGAGACCCAGTACTTC.

The V call is TRBV6-1, the J call TRBJ1-5; D gene ambiguous. This CDR3 has 11 residues. Trimming cost V 2 bases and J 9 bases, with 5 bases left between them. Germline lookup yields CDR1 MNHNS and CDR2 SASEGT. The CDR3 DNA reads as TGTGCCAGCAGTGAATTTGGGCCCCAGCATTTT. Translation gives CASSEFGPQHF.

The rearrangement links TRBV5-1 to TRBJ2-7, with D perhaps TRBD2 (6 bases). Trimming stripped 2 bases from V and 2 bases from J, with 23 bases between. CDR1 SGHRS and CDR2 YFSETQ come from the germline V gene. The CDR3 length is 18 residues. CDR3 DNA sequence: TGCGCCAGCAGCTTTCGCGCTGTGGGCGGTAGCGGAGCCTACGAGCAGTACTTC. Translation gives CASSFRAVGGSGAYEQYF.

The chain employs TRBV29-1 and TRBJ2-7, with TRBD2 matching over 7 bases. The CDR3 runs to 16 residues. With V trimmed by 7 bases and J by 0 bases, 15 bases remained unmatched. Germline V gene data show CDR1 as SQVTM and CDR2 as ANQGSEA. CDR3: CSGAAGWGGGSYEQYF. In DNA, the CDR3 is TGCAGCGGTGCGGCGGGATGGGGGGGAGGCTCCTACGAGCAGTACTTC.

The V call is TRBV4-3, the J call TRBJ2-2; D is unclear. V was clipped by 1 base and J by 2 bases, with 11 bases between them. Germline V CDR1 and CDR2: LGHNA, YSLEER. The CDR3 spans 16 residues. CDR3 nucleotide sequence: TGCGCCAGCAGCCAAGGGGTATCGGGTAACACCGGGGAGCTGTTTTTT. Its translation: CASSQGVSGNTGELFF.

The V call is TRBV28, the J call TRBJ2-7; 10 bases line up with TRBD2. The CDR3 is 14 residues long. Losses at the gene ends were 4 bases for V and 7 bases for J; bases not matched to a gene: 7. Per germline, CDR1 MDHEN and CDR2 SYDVKM. The CDR3 sequence: CASSSPSGSEEQYF. CDR3 nucleotides: TGTGCCAGCAGTTCTCCTAGCGGGAGTGAGGAGCAGTACTTC.

The chain is built from TRBV18 and TRBJ1-1, with 10 bases matching TRBD1. Germline CDR1 reads KGHSH; CDR2 reads LQKENI. The CDR3 has 13 amino acids. The junction had 0 bases not matched to a gene; V was cut back by 3 bases and J by 5 bases. The CDR3 is CASSPDRGTEAFF. CDR3 nucleotide sequence: TGTGCCAGCTCACCGGACAGGGGGACTGAAGCTTTCTTT.

In the case of this clone: One junction end does not reproduce the germline sequence, and a read error may be involved. The V and J genes are TRBV9 and TRBJ2-3; 9 positions match TRBD2. Germline V gene lookup returns CDR1 SGDLS and CDR2 YYNGEE. This CDR3 is 16 amino acids long. The CDR3 loop is CASSVSGLAHTDAQYF. The CDR3 coding sequence is TGTGCCAGCAGCGTATCGGGACTAGCCCACACAGATGCGCAGTATTTT.

The gene calls are TRBV10-3 and TRBJ1-1; perhaps TRBD1 as D (6 bases). The length of the CDR3 is 12 residues. Germline V CDR1 and CDR2: ENHRY, SYGVKD. The V and J ends lost 6 bases and 3 bases respectively, with 8 bases between them. The CDR3 coding sequence is TGTGCCATCAGCAGGACAGACACTGAAGCTTTCTTT. This sequence encodes CAISRTDTEAFF.

This chain uses TRBV10-3 with TRBJ2-7; no reliable D call. The ends were cut back, 2 bases at V and 4 bases at J, with 9 bases in the middle. This CDR3 contains 13 residues. Germline V gene data show CDR1 as ENHRY and CDR2 as SYGVKD. CDR3 residues: CAISEVDKYEQYF. The CDR3 region has the DNA TGTGCCATCAGTGAGGTAGACAAATACGAGCAGTACTTC.